A few counts support the clone carrying this T cell receptor beta chain. Its target is not known. CDR1 is MDHEN and CDR2 is SYDVKM in the germline V gene. The CDR3 is 14 residues long. V lost 2 bases to trimming and J lost 3 bases; unmatched junction nucleotides: 1. The sample comes from a study of beta chain features in type 1 diabetes. Across the study: Investigators examined 85 million to 110 million sorted cells across all samples.

Isolated RNA was reverse transcribed in full, so expressed TCRB transcripts were sequenced. Deep immunoSEQ sequencing covered naive, central memory and regulatory T cell samples. The repertoire was sequenced with immunoSEQ multiplex PCR; TCRdb's copy has only in-frame clones and lacks some. The sample consists of 300,000 to 350,000 clones, approximately 10% of them appearing once. A sort by CD45RO/CCR7/CD25/CD127/CD95/CD27 yielded CD4+ naive, central memory, regulatory and stem cell-like memory cells. Whole-study results and caveats: Within each of all four CD4+ subsets, Type 1 diabetes patients had TCRB CDR3s that were moderately but significantly shorter. Lower insertion and higher deletion counts appeared at VDJ junctions in type 1 diabetes patients.

The source of this sequence is a man younger than 40 with type 1 diabetes. Source material: central memory CD4+ T cells from blood. The chain uses TRBV28 and TRBJ2-5; 9 bases are a match to TRBD2. The CDR3 coding sequence is TGTGCCAGCAGTTTACCTAGCGGGGAAGAGACCCAGTACTTC. It codes for CASSLPSGEETQYF.